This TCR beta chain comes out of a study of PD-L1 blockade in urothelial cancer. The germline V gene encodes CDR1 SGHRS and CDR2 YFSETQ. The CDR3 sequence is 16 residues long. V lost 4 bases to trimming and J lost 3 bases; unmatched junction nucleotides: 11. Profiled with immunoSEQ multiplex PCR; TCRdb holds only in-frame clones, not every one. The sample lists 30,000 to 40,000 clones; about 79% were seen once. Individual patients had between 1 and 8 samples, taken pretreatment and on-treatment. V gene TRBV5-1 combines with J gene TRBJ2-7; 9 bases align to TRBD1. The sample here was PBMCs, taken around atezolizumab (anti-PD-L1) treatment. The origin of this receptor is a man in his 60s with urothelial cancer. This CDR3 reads CASSLSPGQGFYEQYF. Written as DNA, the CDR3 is TGCGCCAGCAGCCTCAGCCCGGGACAGGGCTTCTACGAGCAGTACTTC.